A single T cell receptor beta chain is shown here with its context. Per the germline V gene, CDR1 is SGHVS and CDR2 is FQNEAQ. The CDR3 has 16 residues. A second PCR of roughly 7 to 11 cycles used a sample-barcoded 5' primer and a J-beta primer mix. TCRdb re-analysed the 5' RACE reads in MiXCR, keeping a single row per CDR3 protein. The table lists some 800,000 distinct CDR3 sequences, just under 25% of them singletons. The sample comes from a study of blood T cells in healthy people across ages. These sequences were also reported in another study, on T cells of mothers and their children. That source notes: Maternal samples each gave over 9 million TCR beta CDR3 reads, and child samples about 3 million each. Normalized overlap was always slightly, never significantly, higher in related than unrelated mother-child pairs.

The sequence was collected from a boy younger than 18 in good health. Sequenced input: blood. The chain joins TRBV7-8 to TRBJ2-5; 10 nucleotides align to TRBD2. Near its end, the DNA agrees better with TRBJ2-7, so the J call may be wrong. For the CDR3, the DNA is TGTGCCAGCAGCCACCCCCTAGCGGGGGCCTCCTACGAGCAGTACTTC. Protein sequence: CASSHPLAGASYEQYF.